This T cell receptor (beta chain) was found in a study of human T cells and chemical hapten exposure. Germline V gene lookup returns CDR1 LNHDA and CDR2 SQIVND (reference sequence). The CDR3 extends over 11 amino acids. Trimming pared 4 bases from V and 6 bases from J, leaving 6 bases between. Time point indicated: pre-sensitization, week 0. Treatment noted: therapeutic diphenylcyclopropenone sensitization with weekly scalp DPC. This clonotype was detected a few times. TCRdb reprocessed the RACE reads via MiXCR and lists one record per CDR3 protein. The sample holds about 380,000 distinct CDR3 sequences, 4% to 6% seen once.

The specimen comprised whole blood, sampled in connection with sensitization to the hapten diphenylcyclopropenone (DPC). The sequence derives from a woman between 45 and 65 years old with alopecia areata. Some clones in this sample may be carry-over from other donors' samples. The chain links TRBV19 to TRBJ1-2; D not resolved. This chain's CDR3 is CASSNEDGYTF. The CDR3 DNA sequence: TGTGCCAGTAGTAACGAGGATGGCTACACCTTC.